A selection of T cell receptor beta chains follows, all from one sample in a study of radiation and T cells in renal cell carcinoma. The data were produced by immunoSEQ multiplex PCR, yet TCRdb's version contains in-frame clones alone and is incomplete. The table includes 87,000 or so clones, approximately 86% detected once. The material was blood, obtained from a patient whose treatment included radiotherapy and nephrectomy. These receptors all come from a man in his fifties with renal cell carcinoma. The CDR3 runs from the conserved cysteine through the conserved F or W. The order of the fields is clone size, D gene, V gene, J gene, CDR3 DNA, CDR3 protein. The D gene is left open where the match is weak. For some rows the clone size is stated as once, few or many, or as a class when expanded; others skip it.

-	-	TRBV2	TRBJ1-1	TGTGCCAGCAGATACGCGTTCACTGAAGCTTTCTTT	CASRYAFTEAFF
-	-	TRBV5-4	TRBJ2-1	TGTGCCAGCAGCCCGGCATCCTACAATGAGCAGTTCTTC	CASSPASYNEQFF
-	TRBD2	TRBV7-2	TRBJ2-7	TGTGCCAGCAGCGTAGCGGGGTTCGGCTACGAGCAGTACTTC	CASSVAGFGYEQYF
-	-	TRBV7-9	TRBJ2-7	TGTGCCAGCAGCTTAGTATCCGGGGTCAAAGCCTACGAGCAGTACTTC	CASSLVSGVKAYEQYF
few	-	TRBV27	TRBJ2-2	TGTGCCAGCAGTTCCTGGACGGCGAACACCGGGGAGCTGTTTTTT	CASSSWTANTGELFF
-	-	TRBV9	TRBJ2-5	TGTGCCAGCAGCGAGAATCCGGGGATTCCGGAGACCCAGTACTTC	CASSENPGIPETQYF
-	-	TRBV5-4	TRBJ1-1	TGCGCCAGCAGCCAAGAGCAGGGGAGCACTGAAGCTTTCTTT	CASSQEQGSTEAFF
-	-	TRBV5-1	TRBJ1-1	TGCGCCAGCAGCTTAGACCCAGGTACTACTGAAGCTTTCTTT	CASSLDPGTTEAFF
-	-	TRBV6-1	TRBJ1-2	TGTGCCAGCAGTGAAGGAGGTCCGGGTGAGGGCTACACCTTC	CASSEGGPGEGYTF
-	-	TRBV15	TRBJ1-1	TGTGCCACCAGCAGACAGGGGAACACTGAAGCTTTCTTT	CATSRQGNTEAFF
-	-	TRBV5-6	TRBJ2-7	TGTGCCAGCAGCCTGACGCCAGATGTCTCCTACGAGCAGTACTTC	CASSLTPDVSYEQYF
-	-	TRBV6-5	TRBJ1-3	TGTGCCAGCAGTTACTCGAGAGGCTCTGGAAACACCATATATTTT	CASSYSRGSGNTIYF
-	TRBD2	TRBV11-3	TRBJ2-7	TGTGCCAGCAGCTTAGGAGGGACTAGCGGGGGGCCTTCATTCAGCTACGAGCAGTACTTC	CASSLGGTSGGPSFSYEQYF
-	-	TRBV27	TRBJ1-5	TGTGCCAGCAGATTCAATAGCAATCAGCCCCAGCATTTT	CASRFNSNQPQHF
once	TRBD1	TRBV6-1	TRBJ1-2	TGTGCCAGCAGTGATACAGGGGGCTACTATGGCTACACCTTC	CASSDTGGYYGYTF
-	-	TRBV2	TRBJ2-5	TGTGCCAGCAATGAACAGGGGGCGGGAGGGGAGACCCAGTACTTC	CASNEQGAGGETQYF
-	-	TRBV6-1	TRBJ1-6	TGTGCCAGCCGAACAGGGAGCTCCTATAATTCACCCCTCCACTTT	CASRTGSSYNSPLHF
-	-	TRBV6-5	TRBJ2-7	TGTGCCAGCAGTTACTCGTTCTTGCTGGGCGAGCAGTACTTC	CASSYSFLLGEQYF
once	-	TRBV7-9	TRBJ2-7	TGTGCCAGCAGGGAGAATGGAGCCTCCTACGAGCAGTACTTC	CASRENGASYEQYF
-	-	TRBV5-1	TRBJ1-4	TGCGCCAGCAGCTTGGGCATAGGGGGAAAACTGTTTTTT	CASSLGIGGKLFF
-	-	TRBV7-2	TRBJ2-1	TGTGCCAGCAGGAGCCGACAGGGAGGTGAGCAGTTCTTC	CASRSRQGGEQFF
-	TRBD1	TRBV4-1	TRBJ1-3	TGCGCCAGCAGCTCAGGGGGGAACACCATATATTTT	CASSSGGNTIYF
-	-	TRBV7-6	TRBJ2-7	TGTGCCAGCAGCTTAGTGGGAGGGGACAGAGCTTCCTACGAGCAGTACTTC	CASSLVGGDRASYEQYF
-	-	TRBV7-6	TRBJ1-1	TGTGCCAGCAGCTTAGGGGTGACCACTGAAGCTTTCTTT	CASSLGVTTEAFF
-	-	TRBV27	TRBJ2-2	TGTGCCAGCCGGAGGGACCCTTTTACCGGGGAGCTGTTTTTT	CASRRDPFTGELFF
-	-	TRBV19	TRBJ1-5	TGTGCCAGTACCCAATCAGGATTTAGTCAGCCCCAGCATTTT	CASTQSGFSQPQHF
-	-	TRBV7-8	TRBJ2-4	TGTGCCAGCAGCGCGAACGCCGGGATAGTCAAAAACATTCAGTACTTC	CASSANAGIVKNIQYF
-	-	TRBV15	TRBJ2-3	TGTGCCACCAGCAGAGACTTGGGGTATTCAGATACGCAGTATTTT	CATSRDLGYSDTQYF